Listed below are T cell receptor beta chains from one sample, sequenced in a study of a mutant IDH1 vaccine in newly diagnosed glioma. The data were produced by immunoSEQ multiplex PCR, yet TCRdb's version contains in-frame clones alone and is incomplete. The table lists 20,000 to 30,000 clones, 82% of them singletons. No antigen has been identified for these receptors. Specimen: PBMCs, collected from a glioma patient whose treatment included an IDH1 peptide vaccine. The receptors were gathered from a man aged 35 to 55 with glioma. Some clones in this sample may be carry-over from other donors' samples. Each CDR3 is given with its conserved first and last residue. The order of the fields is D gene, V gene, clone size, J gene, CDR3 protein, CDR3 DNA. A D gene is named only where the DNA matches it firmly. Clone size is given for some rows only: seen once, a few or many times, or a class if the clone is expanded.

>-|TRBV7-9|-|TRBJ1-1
CASSLADSSNGAFF
TGTGCCAGCAGCTTAGCGGACAGCTCCAACGGGGCTTTCTTT
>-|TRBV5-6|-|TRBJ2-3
CASSLVRTSTDTQYF
TGTGCCAGCAGCTTGGTGAGGACCAGCACAGATACGCAGTATTTT
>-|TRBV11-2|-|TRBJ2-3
CASSYHTRFSTDTQYF
TGTGCCAGCAGCTATCACACTAGGTTTAGCACAGATACGCAGTATTTT
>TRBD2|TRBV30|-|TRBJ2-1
CAWSARLASNEQFF
TGTGCCTGGAGTGCCCGACTAGCGTCCAATGAGCAGTTCTTC
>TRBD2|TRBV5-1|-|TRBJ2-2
CASSLVVAGGPTGELFF
TGCGCCAGCAGCTTGGTCGTAGCGGGGGGGCCCACCGGGGAGCTGTTTTTT
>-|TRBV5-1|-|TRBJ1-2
CASSLGSDRGGYTF
TGCGCCAGCAGCTTGGGTTCGGACCGGGGTGGCTACACCTTC
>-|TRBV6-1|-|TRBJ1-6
CASRLGGENSPLHF
TGTGCCAGCAGGCTGGGGGGAGAGAATTCACCCCTCCACTTT
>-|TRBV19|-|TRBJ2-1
CASSTDLRNEQFF
TGTGCCAGTAGCACAGACCTTAGGAATGAGCAGTTCTTC
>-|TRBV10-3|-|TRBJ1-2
CAISESLLSPGYTF
TGTGCCATCAGTGAGAGTTTACTCTCCCCTGGCTACACCTTC
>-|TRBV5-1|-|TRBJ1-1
CASSLGVMNTEAFF
TGCGCCAGCAGCTTAGGAGTCATGAACACTGAAGCTTTCTTT
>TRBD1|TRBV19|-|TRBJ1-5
CASSGDSSYQPQHF
TGTGCGAGTTCCGGGGACAGCTCTTATCAGCCCCAGCATTTT
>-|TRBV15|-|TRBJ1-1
CATSRVRTHGYGTEAFF
TGTGCCACCAGCAGAGTGAGGACTCATGGGTACGGGACTGAAGCTTTCTTT
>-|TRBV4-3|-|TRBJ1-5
CASSLKNQARNQPQHF
TGCGCCAGCAGTTTAAAGAATCAGGCTCGCAATCAGCCCCAGCATTTT
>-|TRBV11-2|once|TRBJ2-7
CASSLFGEQYF
TGTGCCAGCAGCTTATTTGGCGAGCAGTACTTC
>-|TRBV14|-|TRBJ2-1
CASSQLTIEQFF
TGTGCCAGCAGCCAGCTAACTATTGAGCAGTTCTTC
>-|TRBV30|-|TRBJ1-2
CAWTVERGDGYTF
TGTGCCTGGACTGTCGAGCGGGGCGATGGCTACACCTTC
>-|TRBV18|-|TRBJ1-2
CASSPPGQAYGYTF
TGTGCCAGCTCACCACCGGGGCAGGCCTATGGCTACACCTTC
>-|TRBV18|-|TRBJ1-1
CASSPRPQGLGTEAFF
TGTGCCAGCTCACCCAGACCGCAGGGTCTTGGCACTGAAGCTTTCTTT
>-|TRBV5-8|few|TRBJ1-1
CASSGQYTEAFF
TGTGCCAGCAGCGGACAGTACACTGAAGCTTTCTTT
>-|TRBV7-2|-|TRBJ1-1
CASSSLAGLTEAFF
TGTGCCAGCAGCTCGCTTGCAGGGCTCACTGAAGCTTTCTTT
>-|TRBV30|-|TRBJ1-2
CAWRERGGNYGYTF
TGTGCCTGGAGGGAGCGGGGGGGGAACTATGGCTACACCTTC
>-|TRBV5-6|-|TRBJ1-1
CASSFYSFSANTEAFF
TGTGCCAGCAGCTTTTACAGTTTTTCGGCGAACACTGAAGCTTTCTTT
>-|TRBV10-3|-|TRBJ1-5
CAISEVSNQPQHF
TGTGCCATCAGTGAGGTTAGCAATCAGCCCCAGCATTTT
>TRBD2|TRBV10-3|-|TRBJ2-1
CAISGASGGAVEQFF
TGTGCCATCAGTGGGGCTAGCGGGGGGGCCGTGGAGCAGTTCTTC
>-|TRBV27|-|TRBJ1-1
CASSLWGQGIYTEAFF
TGTGCCAGCAGTTTATGGGGTCAGGGTATCTACACTGAAGCTTTCTTT
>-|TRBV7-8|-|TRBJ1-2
CASSSRIPGTHGYTF
TGTGCCAGCAGCTCCAGGATTCCGGGAACCCATGGCTACACCTTC
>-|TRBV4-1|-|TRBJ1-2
CASSQDLSSGGYGYTF
TGCGCCAGCAGCCAAGATCTCTCGTCAGGCGGCTATGGCTACACCTTC
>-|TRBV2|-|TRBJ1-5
CASSDEGRYSNQPQHF
TGTGCCAGCAGTGACGAGGGTCGGTATAGCAATCAGCCCCAGCATTTT
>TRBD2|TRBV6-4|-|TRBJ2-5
CASSESSGGQETQYF
TGTGCCAGCAGTGAATCTAGCGGGGGCCAAGAGACCCAGTACTTC